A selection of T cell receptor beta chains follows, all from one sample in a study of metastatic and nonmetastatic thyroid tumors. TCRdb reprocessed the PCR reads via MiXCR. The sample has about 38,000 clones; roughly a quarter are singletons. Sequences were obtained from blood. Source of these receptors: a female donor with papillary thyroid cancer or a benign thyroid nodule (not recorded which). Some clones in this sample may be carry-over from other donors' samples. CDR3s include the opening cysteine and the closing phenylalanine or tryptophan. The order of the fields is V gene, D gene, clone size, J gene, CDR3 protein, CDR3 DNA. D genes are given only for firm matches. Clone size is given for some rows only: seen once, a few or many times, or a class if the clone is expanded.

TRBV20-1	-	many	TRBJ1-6	CSAPALGSYNSPLHF	TGCAGTGCTCCGGCATTGGGCTCCTATAATTCACCCCTCCACTTT
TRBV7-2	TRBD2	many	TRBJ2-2	CASSLVPAGASVGGELFF	TGTGCCAGCAGCTTAGTGCCAGCGGGGGCCTCAGTGGGCGGGGAGCTGTTTTTT
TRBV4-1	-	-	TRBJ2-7	CASSQATGPPYEQYF	TGCGCCAGCAGCCAAGCAACGGGACCTCCCTACGAGCAGTACTTC
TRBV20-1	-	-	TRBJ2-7	CSARDGEKVYEQYF	TGCAGTGCTAGAGATGGGGAGAAGGTCTACGAGCAGTACTTC
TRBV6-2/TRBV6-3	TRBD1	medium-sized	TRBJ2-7	CASSRETGGPYEQYF	TGTGCCAGCAGTCGGGAGACAGGGGGCCCCTACGAGCAGTACTTC
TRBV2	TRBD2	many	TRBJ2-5	CASSETAGEQETQYF	TGTGCCAGCAGTGAAACCGCGGGAGAACAAGAGACCCAGTACTTC
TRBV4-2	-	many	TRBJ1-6	CASSQDGPENSPLHF	TGTGCCAGCAGCCAAGATGGGCCGGAGAATTCACCCCTCCACTTT
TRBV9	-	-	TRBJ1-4	CASSVATGEKLFF	TGTGCCAGCAGCGTAGCTACGGGGGAAAAACTGTTTTTT
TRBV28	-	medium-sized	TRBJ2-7	CASSLRGYYEQYF	TGTGCCAGCAGTTTACGTGGGTACTACGAGCAGTACTTC
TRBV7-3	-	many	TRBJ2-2	CASSFGGSGELFF	TGTGCCAGCAGCTTTGGGGGGTCCGGGGAGCTGTTTTTT
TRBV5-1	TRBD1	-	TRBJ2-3	CASSSGTGGDTQYF	TGCGCCAGCAGCTCAGGGACAGGGGGAGATACGCAGTATTTT
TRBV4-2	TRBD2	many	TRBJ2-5	CASSQERGGQETQYF	TGTGCCAGCAGCCAAGAGCGGGGGGGCCAAGAGACCCAGTACTTC
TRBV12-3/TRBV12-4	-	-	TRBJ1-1	CASSLVQGSEAFF	TGTGCCAGCAGTTTAGTACAAGGGAGCGAAGCTTTCTTT
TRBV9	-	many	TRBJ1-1	CASSVAQNTEAFF	TGTGCCAGCAGCGTAGCTCAGAACACTGAAGCTTTCTTT
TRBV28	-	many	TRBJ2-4	CASSNIDIQYF	TGTGCCAGCAGTAATATAGACATTCAGTACTTC
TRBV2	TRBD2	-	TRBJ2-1	CASSEPGTTGRGSYNEQFF	TGTGCCAGCAGCGAACCCGGGACTACAGGACGCGGATCCTACAATGAGCAGTTCTTC